What follows is one T cell receptor (beta chain) and its context. The antigen remains undetermined. Trimming left V 7 bases short and J 1 base short, with 13 bases between. The CDR3 sequence is 14 residues long. The germline gives CDR1 MNHEY, CDR2 SVGAGI. The data originate from a study of T-cell memory formation after mild COVID-19. Study-level information: Largely, TCR clusters stayed within a single donor.

The study's findings and limits: Clones that contracted from day 15 to 85 were balanced CD4/CD8, while later expanders leaned CD4+. Memory cells collected pre-infection included some clones that later responded, suggesting cross-reactive memory joined.

Constant-segment primers and 5'RACE yielded cDNA libraries for TCR alpha and TCR beta, each carrying sample barcodes and UMIs. Each CDR3 protein gets one entry after TCRdb re-called the 5' RACE reads with MiXCR. This table holds 560,000 or so distinct CDR3 sequences, approximately 15% found once. Sequencing was done on a sample of PBMCs or a T cell subset sorted from them (not recorded which). This sequence originates from an adult woman who had mild COVID-19 (a few samples of this study predate the infection). Cell type and time point are not known. This chain uses TRBV6-5 with TRBJ2-5, with D perhaps matching TRBD2 (5 bases). CDR3 region: CASTKTITQETQYF. Here the CDR3 DNA reads TGTGCCAGCACCAAGACTATCACCCAAGAGACCCAGTACTTC.